Reported below is one TCR beta chain. The CDR3 extends over 18 amino acids. J lost 3 bases, V lost 3 bases, and 11 bases had no gene match. The germline V gene encodes CDR1 MDHEN and CDR2 SYDVKM. Clones were read by immunoSEQ multiplex PCR, and TCRdb kept only the in-frame ones, dropping some. The table has a few hundred thousand clones, about nine tenths seen once; the top ten hold approximately 1.8%. These data belong to a study of blood T cell repertoires in COVID-19. The sequencing input was peripheral blood. The source is a woman in her thirties with COVID-19, enrolled during active disease. The chain is built from TRBV28 and TRBJ2-2; 9 bases match TRBD2. CDR3 bases: TGTGCCAGCAGTTTGCTAGCGGGGACGACAGGATACACCGGGGAGCTGTTTTTT. Protein sequence: CASSLLAGTTGYTGELFF.